This T cell receptor (beta chain) was sequenced in a study of shared clonotypes between healthy human individuals. Study summary: There were three CD4 naive, three CD4 memory, two CD8 naive and one CD8 memory plates per donor.

With respect to this clone: Its antigen is still unknown.

Produced via immunoSEQ multiplex PCR; TCRdb's table is partial and in-frame only. The sample records 980,000 or so clones, approximately 80% being singletons. Study observations and caveats: A handful of donors held about 5% of naive CD4 clonotypes in common.

The CDR3 covers 14 residues. V was clipped by 3 bases and J by 7 bases, with 12 bases between them. Per the germline V gene, CDR1 is MGHRA and CDR2 is YSYEKL. The sequence came from a young man in good health. The chain carries TRBV4-1 and TRBJ2-2; D might be TRBD1 or TRBD2, each matching 5 bases. The sample taken for sequencing was memory CD4+ T cells sorted from blood. The sample's subset: CD45RA-negative fraction. Here the CDR3 reads CASSHPLGDGELFF. The CDR3 DNA is TGCGCCAGCAGCCACCCTTTGGGGGACGGGGAGCTGTTTTTT.